This TCR beta chain comes out of a study of cytomegalovirus exposure and HLA in healthy donors (dated by TCRdb to about 2017). General notes on the study: An earlier analysis of some 600 of the donors reported 276 Gb of sequence data and 117 million unique TCR beta sequences obtained from approximately 180 million T cells. The aim of the study was to test whether cataloging public T cell receptors could identify signatures of past pathogen exposure. Rather than drawing on any new phenotypic data, the later analysis identified candidate immune exposures from TCR beta sequences and the way those sequences occurred across donors. All discovery cohort repertoires had been generated using a single sequencing platform. The T cell repertoires of 700 or so subjects were profiled by immunosequencing and related to cytomegalovirus serostatus. A later genetic analysis used genome-wide SNP genotypes for about 60% of the 666 donors, treating that subset as a discovery cohort. HLA typing included class I and class II loci at four-digit resolution. Of the approximately 400 genotyped donors, roughly 80% were placed in the genetic ancestry cluster associated with self-reported Caucasian donors. In an earlier analysis of more than 550 of the donors, high-throughput TCR beta sequencing was used to judge whether each TCR beta V gene segment behaved as functional or pseudogenic. Donor age, sex, ethnicity and CMV serostatus were compiled alongside the repertoire data. Several DR-DQ haplotypes were handled as single units for association and clustering, since linkage in the cohort was strong. An early release that covered about 600 HLA-typed donors contained approximately 300 gigabases of sequencing data and approximately 85 million unique TCR sequences. Typing coverage varied by locus: roughly 629-640 donors for A, B, C, DRB1 and DQB1; roughly 500 for DQA1; about 600 for DPA1; around 450 for DPB1. Along with the roughly 670-subject first cohort, a separate validation cohort of over a hundred different subjects was used. To predict cytomegalovirus infection status, the study brought together high-throughput TCR immunosequencing, statistical association of individual TCRs with disease status, and machine learning. In a later analysis, previously published TCR beta repertoires from about 670 donors were re-analyzed and high-resolution HLA genotyping was added so that TCR occurrence patterns could be studied. Among roughly 400 genotyped donors of the cohort, an average of approximately 230,000 unique TCR beta nucleotide sequences were sequenced per donor, roughly a sixth of them non-productive. What the authors observed across the whole study: Cytomegalovirus status was reported to be diagnosed by the classifier with high specificity and sensitivity in both the original and validation cohorts. Compared with equally common non-associated chains, HLA-associated TCR beta chains in a later analysis were more clonally expanded and had lower generation probabilities. When HLA alleles, especially DR and DQ, strongly co-occurred, TCR associations were difficult to assign to individual alleles. The sequencing pipeline was judged likely to have produced a cluster of highly shared sequence variants as a technical artifact. Sequencing depth was assumed to be roughly uniform across donors in the presence/absence analyses, though that assumption may not hold. Across donors, most TCR sequences were observed very rarely, whereas some public TCRs were present in many individuals. Because counts were too low, about 15 rarely observed V segments, including chromosome 9 orphons, were left out of the earlier analysis of roughly 600 of the donors. A later analysis associated about 17,000 TCR beta sequences with specific HLA alleles at a false discovery rate of 0.05. The study gave a list of 150 to 200 TCR beta chains associated with cytomegalovirus. A later analysis found that TCR association rates varied across HLA loci, with DRB1 alleles showing the most associated TCRs and HLA-C alleles the fewest. An association between a missense DCLRE1C variant and V-gene and J-gene trimming of TCR beta chains was found in a later genetic analysis and replicated in an independent cohort. It was suggested by the authors that the approach could potentially be generalized to other disease states and immunological phenotypes. In an earlier analysis of more than 450 of the donors, most TCR beta V segments were observed in productive rearrangements about 87% or about 30% of the time, broadly matching IMGT annotations. Only TCR beta chains were sequenced in this cohort, and the absence of alpha or paired-chain data limited detectable features. Three of the identified cytomegalovirus-associated TCR beta chains were confirmed in vitro to be specific for cytomegalovirus antigens. Correlated functional status among segregating V segments might reflect linkage disequilibrium, but an unknown experimental factor could not be ruled out. A later analysis reported that several top co-occurrence clusters appeared linked to parvovirus B19, influenza, CMV and Epstein-Barr virus. A further reported finding was that TCR beta sequences accurately predicted the HLA-A and HLA-B alleles for most subjects in the first cohort. Most CMV-associated TCR beta chains appeared to be HLA-restricted in a later analysis, and the HLA associations seemed to be driven largely by CMV exposure. Immune exposure information for the cohort was limited to CMV serostatus. Because HLA typing was unavailable for some donors at each locus, only the typed subset was used in association tests. Some IMGT-functional V segments, including TRBV6-2 and TRBV6-3, could not be told apart with the 87-base-pair reads, so those segments were excluded. Compared with the approximately 710-donor mean, donors in an Asian-associated ancestry cluster had fewer N-insertions in productive TCRs, according to a later genetic analysis.

Library method: the immunoSEQ multiplex PCR assay. For the multiplex PCR, a mixture combining 60 forward primers for TCR Vbeta segments and 13 reverse primers for TCR Jbeta segments was used. Amplification of the CDR3 region of rearranged TCR beta genes was performed with a multiplex PCR assay on genomic DNA. The Illumina HiSeq System was used to sequence the amplified TCR beta libraries as 87-base-pair reads. The authors' analysis ran thus. A later analysis counted around 72 million unique TCR beta chains across the 670 or so repertoires, and some 11 million of these chains were shared by at least two donors. A nearest-neighbor algorithm error-corrected the raw reads and collapsed the reads into unique sequences, merging closely related sequences to remove PCR and sequencing errors. Alignment of CDR3 sequences to IMGT reference sequences was used to assign V, D and J gene segments. For a sequence to be retained, at least a six-nucleotide match to both a V gene segment and a J gene segment was required. A rearrangement was called productive if the CDR3 had no stop codons and remained in frame with V and J, and every other rearrangement was called non-productive. CDR3 was defined according to IMGT convention as the region running from the second conserved V-encoded cysteine to the conserved J-encoded phenylalanine. In an earlier analysis of around 540 of the donors, sequences lacking an unambiguous match to a single V gene segment were excluded. An earlier analysis of a few hundred of the donors called V segments functional above 56.7% productive rearrangements and segregating when the between-donor standard deviation exceeded 5%. A statistical classification framework was developed to diagnose cytomegalovirus status using the catalog of TCR beta chain sequences. In a later analysis, V and J genes were assigned by comparing TCR nucleotide sequences against IMGT/GENE-DB human TR gene sequences. The TCRdist pipeline was used in a later analysis to assign CDR3 sequences and most-parsimonious VDJ recombination scenarios. In a later analysis, each TCR beta chain was defined by its CDR3 amino acid sequence together with its V-gene family, and reads without a unique V-gene family were excluded. To address suspected cross-contamination and a sequencing artifact, a later analysis removed approximately 590 highly shared, low-generation-probability nucleotide sequences. In a later analysis, a clonal expansion index was calculated for each public chain from normalized within-repertoire ranks of inferred template counts. Generation probabilities in a later analysis came from a VDJ recombination model fitted to out-of-frame rearrangements, and those results were checked against IGoR. In a later analysis, hypergeometric tests were used to score TCR-TCR, TCR-HLA and TCR-CMV co-occurrence, with a repertoire-size bias correction applied to TCR pairs. A later analysis estimated false discovery rates by permuting HLA or CMV assignments 20 times. In a later analysis, co-occurring TCRs were grouped using DBSCAN, with TCRdist sequence similarity added in when clustering inside HLA-allele-positive subsets. For co-occurrence clustering, repertoires with fewer than 30,000 or more than 120,000 public chains were excluded, along with roughly 5 repertoires with anomalous nucleotide sharing. In TCRdb, the immuneACCESS table is reduced to in-frame sequences with V and J assigned. These tables do not hold every clone; where another copy was compared, an unresolved V gene accounts for under half, and the others remain unexplained. V, J and clone size reflect that table, while D and trimming were determined from the DNA. The sample table lists 150,000 to 200,000 clones, 70% to 85% of them with a count of one. The ten largest account for about 1.5% of the sample.

For CDR1 and CDR2, the germline V gene lists SGHTA and FQGNSA. The CDR3 sequence holds 15 residues, the cysteine and phenylalanine included. Only the CDR3 part of the read is kept: 45 bases, read in frame from the first base. The germline V and J ends show losses of 3 bases and 5 bases respectively, and no gene match explains 7 bases of the junction. In regard to this clone: Its antigen specificity is not known. No clone much larger than this one lies a single base away; base qualities are absent.

In total, around 600 healthy bone marrow donors made up the cohort. At the time of sampling, every cohort member was nominally healthy, though immune exposures that went unrecorded were likely present. The donor was CMV seronegative and was included in the group of 352 seronegative cohort members. Every donor gave a peripheral blood sample, and the peripheral blood mononuclear cells from that sample were used for TCR beta sequencing. The Qiagen DNeasy Blood Extraction Kit was used to extract genomic DNA from the blood cell samples. The receptor was derived from a man between 18 and 29 years old in good health and CMV-seronegative. Sequencing input: PBMCs. Recombination connected TRBV7-2 to TRBJ2-3; 8 bases in the middle match TRBD2. The nucleotide sequence is TGTGCCAGCAGCTTTAGTAGCGGGATATTAGATACGCAGTATTTT. Its protein is CASSFSSGILDTQYF.